A single T cell receptor (beta chain) is shown here with its context. CDR3 length: 15 residues. Germline lookup yields CDR1 LGHDT and CDR2 YNNKEL (reference sequence). The V and J ends lost 2 bases and 4 bases respectively, with 14 bases between them. This entry is derived from a study of CD8 T cells in Susac syndrome. Random hexamers primed reverse transcription of about 0.5 to 1 ug RNA. TCRdb re-derived calls from the immunoSEQ multiplex PCR reads in MiXCR, one entry per CDR3 protein. The data hold roughly 100,000 distinct CDR3 sequences, with about 95% observed a single time. This TCR was recovered from a human donor with Susac syndrome. Sequenced input: CD8+ T cells from PBMCs. The V gene is TRBV3-1, the J gene TRBJ1-1, with a weak D call TRBD1 (6 bases). The CDR3 DNA is TGTGCCAGCAGCCAAACTGTACAGGGTGGCACTGAAGCTTTCTTT. The encoded protein is CASSQTVQGGTEAFF.